The clone carrying this T cell receptor (beta chain) was picked up many times. Its antigen is unidentified. The data were obtained in a study of spatial heterogeneity in lung cancer. For the study at large: The study observed each unique TCR and UMI combination more than ten times on average in raw reads. Findings of the study overall: Blood showed ubiquitous tumor TCRs more often at resection than at routine follow-up.

CDR3 length: 15 residues. Germline V gene lookup returns CDR1 SEHNR and CDR2 FQNEAQ (reference sequence). J gave up 5 bases and V 5 bases, and 9 bases lay outside the gene matches. TCRdb re-called the 5' RACE reads through MiXCR, storing one row per CDR3 protein. The table has more than 80,000 distinct CDR3 sequences, over 9.5% seen once. Time point described: sample taken at primary tumor resection. Unsorted whole RNA from tumor, nontumor lung or frozen PBMC underwent sequencing. The donors were 55 to 80 patients with non-small cell lung cancer that was early-stage and untreated. Sequencing used PBMCs, obtained at surgery. The chain employs TRBV7-9 and TRBJ2-5; the match to TRBD2 covers 9 bases. The sequence was obtained from a male donor with early-stage non-small cell lung cancer. CDR3 residues: CASSPGLAGSETQYF. DNA for the CDR3: TGTGCCAGCAGCCCGGGACTAGCCGGTTCGGAGACCCAGTACTTC.